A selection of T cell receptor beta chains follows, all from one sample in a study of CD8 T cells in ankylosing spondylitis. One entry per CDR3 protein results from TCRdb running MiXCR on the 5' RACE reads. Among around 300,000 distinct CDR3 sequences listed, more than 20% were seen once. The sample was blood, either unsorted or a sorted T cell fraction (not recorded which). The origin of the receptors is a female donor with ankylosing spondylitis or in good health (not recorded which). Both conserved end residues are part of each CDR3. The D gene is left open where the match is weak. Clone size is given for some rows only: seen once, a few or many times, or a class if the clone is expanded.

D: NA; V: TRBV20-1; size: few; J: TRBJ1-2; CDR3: CSASPTGLTWKLYTF; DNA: TGCAGTGCTTCGCCAACAGGCCTGACGTGGAAGCTCTACACCTTC
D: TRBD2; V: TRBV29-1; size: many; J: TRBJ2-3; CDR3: CSVDTSGVTDTQYF; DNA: TGCAGCGTTGATACTAGCGGGGTTACAGATACGCAGTATTTT
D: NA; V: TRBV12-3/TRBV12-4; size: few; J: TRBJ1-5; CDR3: CASTRTVNQPQHF; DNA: TGTGCCAGCACCCGGACGGTCAATCAGCCCCAGCATTTT
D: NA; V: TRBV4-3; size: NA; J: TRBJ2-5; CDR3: CASSQTGTRAETQYF; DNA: TGCGCCAGCAGCCAAACCGGGACTCGCGCGGAGACCCAGTACTTC
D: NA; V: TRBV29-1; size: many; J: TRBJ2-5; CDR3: CSVVRGQQETQYF; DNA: TGCAGCGTTGTTCGTGGGCAACAAGAGACCCAGTACTTC
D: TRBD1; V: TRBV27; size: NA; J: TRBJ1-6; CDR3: CASSRTGVGSPLHF; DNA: TGTGCCAGCAGTCGGACAGGAGTGGGTTCACCCCTCCACTTT
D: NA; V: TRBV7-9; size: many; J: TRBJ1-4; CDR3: CASSFSQLNEKLFF; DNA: TGTGCCAGCAGCTTTAGTCAGCTTAATGAAAAACTGTTTTTT
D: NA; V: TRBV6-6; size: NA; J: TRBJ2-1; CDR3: CASSTLGQQFF; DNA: TGTGCCAGCAGTACCCTGGGACAGCAGTTCTTC
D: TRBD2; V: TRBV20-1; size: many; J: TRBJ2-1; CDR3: CSASPLGLAGNEQFF; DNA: TGCAGTGCTAGCCCGTTAGGACTAGCTGGCAATGAGCAGTTCTTC
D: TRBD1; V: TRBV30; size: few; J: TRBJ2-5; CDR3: CAWSPDRGEGQYF; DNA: TGTGCCTGGAGTCCGGACAGGGGAGAGGGCCAGTACTTC
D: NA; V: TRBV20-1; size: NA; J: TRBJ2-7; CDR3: CSAVTGTSSAEQYF; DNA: TGCAGTGCTGTAACAGGGACCTCCTCGGCCGAGCAGTACTTC
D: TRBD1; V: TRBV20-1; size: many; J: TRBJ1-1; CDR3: CSARPYDRGYTEAFF; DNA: TGCAGTGCTAGACCATACGACAGGGGATACACTGAAGCTTTCTTT
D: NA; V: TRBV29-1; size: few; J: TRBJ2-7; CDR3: CSVGGVWRGPYEQYF; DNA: TGCAGCGTGGGCGGGGTTTGGCGGGGACCCTACGAGCAGTACTTC
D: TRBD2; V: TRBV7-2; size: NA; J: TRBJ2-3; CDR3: CATRTSATDTQYF; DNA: TGTGCCACCCGGACTAGCGCGACAGATACGCAGTATTTT
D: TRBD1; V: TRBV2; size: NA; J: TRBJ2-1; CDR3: CASSRTGSSHHEQFF; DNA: TGTGCCAGCAGTCGGACAGGTTCTAGTCATCATGAGCAGTTCTTC
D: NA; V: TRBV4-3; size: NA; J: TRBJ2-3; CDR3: CASSQEAGSTDTQYF; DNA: TGCGCCAGCAGCCAAGAAGCAGGGAGCACAGATACGCAGTATTTT
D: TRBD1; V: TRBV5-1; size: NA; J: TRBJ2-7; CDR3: CASSLRDSTRWEQYF; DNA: TGCGCCAGCAGCTTGAGGGACAGCACAAGGTGGGAGCAGTACTTC
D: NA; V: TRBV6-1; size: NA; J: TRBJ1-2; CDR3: CASSVSGDIYGYTF; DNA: TGTGCCAGCAGTGTAAGCGGCGATATCTATGGCTACACCTTC
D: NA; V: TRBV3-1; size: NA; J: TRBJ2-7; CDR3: CASSQDLAAGYEQYF; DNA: TGTGCCAGCAGCCAAGATCTGGCAGCGGGTTACGAGCAGTACTTC
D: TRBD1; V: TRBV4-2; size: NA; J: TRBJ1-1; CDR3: CASSQPGQQNTEAFF; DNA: TGTGCCAGCAGCCAGCCGGGACAGCAGAACACTGAAGCTTTCTTT
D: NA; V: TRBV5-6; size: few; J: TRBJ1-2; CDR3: CASSPRRDTISYGYTF; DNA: TGTGCCAGCAGCCCACGCCGGGACACAATTAGCTATGGCTACACCTTC
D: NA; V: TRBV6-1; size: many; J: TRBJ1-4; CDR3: CASSEVGSRSEKLFF; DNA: TGTGCCAGCAGTGAAGTTGGATCCCGAAGCGAAAAACTGTTTTTT
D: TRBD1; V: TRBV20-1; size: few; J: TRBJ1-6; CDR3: CSARVRVDRYSPLHF; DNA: TGCAGTGCTAGAGTCCGCGTGGACAGGTATTCACCCCTCCACTTT
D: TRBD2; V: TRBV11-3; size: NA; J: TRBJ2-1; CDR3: CASSSPGLAGEGQFF; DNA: TGTGCCAGCAGCTCCCCGGGACTAGCGGGAGAGGGGCAGTTCTTC
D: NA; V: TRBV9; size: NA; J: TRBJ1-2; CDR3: CASSVWAGAFNYGYTF; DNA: TGTGCCAGCAGCGTATGGGCAGGGGCTTTTAACTATGGCTACACCTTC
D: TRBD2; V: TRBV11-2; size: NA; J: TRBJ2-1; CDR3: CASSSLAGPGYNEQFF; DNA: TGTGCCAGCAGCTCCCTAGCGGGCCCGGGCTACAATGAGCAGTTCTTC
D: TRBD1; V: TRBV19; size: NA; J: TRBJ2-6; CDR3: CASSLTGGSGANVLTF; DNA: TGTGCCAGTAGTCTGACAGGGGGGTCTGGGGCCAACGTCCTGACTTTC
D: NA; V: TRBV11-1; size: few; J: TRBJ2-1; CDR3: CASSRTRSYNEQFF; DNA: TGTGCCAGCAGCCGTACAAGGAGCTACAATGAGCAGTTCTTC
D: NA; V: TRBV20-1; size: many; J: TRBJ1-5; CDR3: CRLLRPQHF; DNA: TGCAGGCTACTGCGGCCCCAGCATTTT
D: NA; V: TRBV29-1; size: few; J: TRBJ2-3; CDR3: CSAGVDTQYF; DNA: TGCAGCGCAGGGGTAGATACGCAGTATTTT
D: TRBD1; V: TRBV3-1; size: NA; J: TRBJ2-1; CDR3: CASSPRQGGYNEQFF; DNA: TGTGCCAGCAGCCCACGACAGGGGGGCTACAATGAGCAGTTCTTC
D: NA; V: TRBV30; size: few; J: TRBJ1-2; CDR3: CAWSPRITSNYGYTF; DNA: TGTGCCTGGAGTCCCAGAATTACCTCTAACTATGGCTACACCTTC
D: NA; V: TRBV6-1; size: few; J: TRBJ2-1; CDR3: CASTLRLGTYNEQFF; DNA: TGTGCCAGCACCCTACGTCTAGGGACCTACAATGAGCAGTTCTTC
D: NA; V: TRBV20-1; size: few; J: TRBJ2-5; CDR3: CSAREWGDYRETQYF; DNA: TGCAGTGCTAGAGAGTGGGGAGACTATAGGGAGACCCAGTACTTC
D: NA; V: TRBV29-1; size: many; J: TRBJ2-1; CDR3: CSVEDRDASSYNEQFF; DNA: TGCAGCGTTGAAGACCGGGACGCTAGCTCCTACAATGAGCAGTTCTTC
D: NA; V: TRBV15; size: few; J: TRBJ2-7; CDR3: CATSRGFGGGSYEQYF; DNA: TGTGCCACCAGCAGAGGCTTTGGGGGAGGCTCCTACGAGCAGTACTTC